The 32 T cell receptor beta chains given below trace back to one sample, sequenced in a study of cytomegalovirus exposure and HLA in healthy donors. PCR amplification relied on 60 Vbeta primers (plus 13 Jbeta primers). TCRdb's copy holds only in-frame clones and misses some; the assay was immunoSEQ multiplex PCR. The profile shows approximately 200,000 clones, almost 80% of them singletons. Input material: PBMCs. Receptors originate from a woman under 30 in good health and CMV-seronegative.

The table lists this clone with a few counts. Here the CDR3 reads CASSLRQAEAFF. The CDR3 DNA sequence: TGTGCCAGCAGTCTTCGGCAGGCTGAAGCTTTCTTT. The chain has TRBV28 and TRBJ1-1; D is unclear. CDR1 MDHEN and CDR2 SYDVKM come from the germline V gene. This CDR3 has 12 amino acids. Trimming left V 5 bases short and J 6 bases short, with 10 bases between. Based on the CDR3 plus reference TRBV28 and TRBJ1-1, the full variable domain is DVKVTQSSRYLVKRTGEKVFLECVQDMDHENMFWYRQDPGLGLRLIYFSYDVKMKEKGDIPEGYSVSREKKERFSLILESASTNQTSMYLCASSLRQAEAFFGQGTRLTVV.

This clone occurred once. This chain links TRBV2 with TRBJ2-5; 8 bases agree with TRBD2. The CDR3 length is 14 residues. Germline CDR1 SNHLY, CDR2 FYNNEI. V lost 4 bases and J lost 4; bases outside the gene matches: 5. This chain's CDR3 is CASSAEGLVETQYF. DNA of the CDR3: TGTGCCAGCAGTGCTGAGGGACTAGTAGAGACCCAGTACTTC.

CDR3 in DNA: TGTGCCAGCAGCGTAGACGCGGGGGTTAACAATGAGCAGTTCTTC. Its translation: CASSVDAGVNNEQFF. The rearrangement joins TRBV9 to TRBJ2-1, with 7 nucleotides matching TRBD2. The V gene end was trimmed by 0 bases and the J gene end by 5 bases; junction bases not matched to a gene: 5. Germline V gives CDR1 SGDLS, CDR2 YYNGEE. CDR3 length equals 15 residues. Combining the CDR3 with reference TRBV9 and TRBJ2-1 gives the whole variable domain DSGVTQTPKHLITATGQRVTLRCSPRSGDLSVYWYQQSLDQGLQFLIQYYNGEERAKGNILERFSAQQFPDLHSELNLSSLELGDSALYFCASSVDAGVNNEQFFGPGTRLTVL.

This chain links TRBV9 with TRBJ1-3, with D perhaps TRBD1 (6 bases). The ends were cut back, 1 base at V and 2 bases at J, with 10 bases in the middle. Germline loops: CDR1 SGDLS, CDR2 YYNGEE. The CDR3 runs 15 residues. The CDR3 DNA reads as TGTGCCAGCAGCGTACAGGGGTGGGCTGGAAACACCATATATTTT. Translation: CASSVQGWAGNTIYF.

The V gene is TRBV7-3, the J gene TRBJ1-1, with a possible D match to TRBD1 (5 bases). CDR1 SGHTA and CDR2 FQGTGA come from the germline V gene. This CDR3 contains 13 residues. Trimming left V 5 bases short and J 8 bases short, with 15 bases between. The CDR3 protein is CASSQTGGGEAFF. The CDR3 DNA reads as TGTGCCAGCAGCCAAACGGGGGGAGGGGAAGCTTTCTTT.

This chain joins TRBV2 and TRBJ1-3; D unclear. The germline V gene encodes CDR1 SNHLY and CDR2 FYNNEI. V lost 5 bases, J lost 4 bases, and 9 bases lay in between. There are 13 residues in the CDR3. CDR3 amino acids: CASSPGSGNTIYF. CDR3 nucleotide sequence: TGTGCCAGCAGTCCAGGTTCGGGAAACACCATATATTTT.

V gene TRBV4-1 combines with J gene TRBJ1-5, with D unresolved. Germline CDR1 is MGHRA and CDR2 is YSYEKL. Trimming left V 0 bases short and J 0 bases short, with 12 bases between. This CDR3 contains 17 residues. The CDR3 reads CASSQEPGVYSNQPQHF. As DNA, the CDR3 is TGCGCCAGCAGCCAAGAACCCGGGGTATATAGCAATCAGCCCCAGCATTTT.

The rearrangement joins TRBV28 to TRBJ2-7; 12 bases are shared with TRBD2. The CDR3 runs 22 residues. CDR1 and CDR2 from the germline V gene are MDHEN and SYDVKM. V trimming: 1 base; J trimming: 0 bases; junction bases outside the gene matches: 19. CDR3 region: CASSLLGAFTWTSGKSSYEQYF. The CDR3 nucleotides read TGTGCCAGCAGTTTATTGGGGGCGTTTACGTGGACTAGCGGGAAATCCTCCTACGAGCAGTACTTC.

The chain employs TRBV5-1 and TRBJ2-4, with TRBD1 matching over 7 bases. V lost 2 bases and J lost 0; bases outside the gene matches: 5. From germline, CDR1 is SGHRS and CDR2 YFSETQ. This CDR3 is built from 16 residues. The CDR3 sequence: CASSFTGDGAKNIQYF. The CDR3 nucleotides are TGCGCCAGCAGCTTTACAGGGGACGGAGCCAAAAACATTCAGTACTTC.

The genes are TRBV7-3 and TRBJ2-3, with 8 bases matching TRBD2. Germline V gives CDR1 SGHTA, CDR2 FQGTGA. CDR3 length: 16 residues. Trimming cost V 5 bases and J 1 base; bases outside gene matches: 8. Written as DNA, the CDR3 is TGTGCCAGCAGCCTGGATCGGCGGGGGGGCACAGATACGCAGTATTTT. Amino acid sequence: CASSLDRRGGTDTQYF.

The chain employs TRBV4-1 and TRBJ1-5; D is unclear. The V gene lost 6 bases and the J gene lost 3 bases, with 18 bases spanning the gap. The germline V gene has CDR1 MGHRA and CDR2 YSYEKL. This CDR3 spans 16 amino acids. CDR3 in DNA: TGCGCCAGCAGGGAACTATTCTCGCTAAACAATCAGCCCCAGCATTTT. Translated, it gives CASRELFSLNNQPQHF.

The V gene is TRBV6-4, the J gene TRBJ2-1; 11 bases line up with TRBD1. This CDR3 is 17 amino acids long. CDR1 and CDR2 from the germline V gene are MRHNA and SNTAGT. V was clipped by 7 bases and J by 4 bases; unmatched bases: 12. The CDR3 sequence is CASKAIRDRGFYNEQFF. In nucleotides, the CDR3 is TGTGCCAGCAAAGCAATCCGGGACAGGGGGTTTTACAATGAGCAGTTCTTC.

V is TRBV6-5 and J is TRBJ2-1; the D gene is possibly TRBD2 (5 bases). Trimming removed 2 bases at V and 2 bases at J, with 13 bases between. From germline, CDR1 is MNHEY and CDR2 SVGAGI. The CDR3 has 16 residues. This chain's CDR3 is CASSYNGVGAYNEQFF. The CDR3 nucleotides read TGTGCCAGCAGTTACAATGGGGTCGGGGCCTACAATGAGCAGTTCTTC.

The CDR3 reads CASGRDRRTLMPSYTF. The DNA for the CDR3 is TGTGCCAGTGGTCGGGACAGGCGAACCTTAATGCCTAGCTACACCTTC. The gene calls are TRBV28 and TRBJ1-2; 8 nucleotides align to TRBD1. The germline V gene has CDR1 MDHEN and CDR2 SYDVKM. With V trimmed by 9 bases and J by 9 bases, 21 bases remained unmatched. The CDR3 is made up of 16 amino acids.

The chain joins TRBV7-3 to TRBJ1-1, with no clear D. Looked up from germline, CDR1 is SGHTA and CDR2 is FQGTGA. Trimming removed 3 bases at V and 1 base at J, with 6 bases between. This CDR3 has 13 residues. Here the CDR3 DNA reads TGTGCCAGCAGCTTCACTGGGAACACTGAAGCTTTCTTT. Protein sequence: CASSFTGNTEAFF.

The chain recombines TRBV2 with TRBJ2-1; no definite D call. Trimming left V 7 bases short and J 12 bases short, with 7 bases between. Germline V gene sequence: CDR1 SNHLY, CDR2 FYNNEI. The CDR3 is made up of 9 amino acids. The DNA for the CDR3 is TGTGCCAGCACCCCCTTGCAGTTCTTC. It is translated as CASTPLQFF.

This chain joins TRBV6-5 and TRBJ1-3, with a tentative D call TRBD1 (5 bases). Trimming shortened V by 6 bases and J by 1 base, and 10 bases separated the two germline ends. The germline gives CDR1 MNHEY, CDR2 SVGAGI. The CDR3 runs 14 residues. The CDR3 reads CASRKQGSGNTIYF. In nucleotides, the CDR3 is TGTGCCAGCAGGAAGCAGGGATCTGGAAACACCATATATTTT.

The rearrangement joins TRBV28 to TRBJ1-2, with 11 bases matching TRBD1. CDR3 length equals 15 residues. V trimming: 5 bases; J trimming: 4 bases; junction bases outside the gene matches: 6. Germline values: CDR1 MDHEN, CDR2 SYDVKM. Here the CDR3 DNA reads TGTGCCAGCAGTACGAGGACAGGGGGCGCCTATGGCTACACCTTC. Translated: CASSTRTGGAYGYTF.

This clone was seen a handful of times. The CDR3 reads CASSLGDRGMDGYTF. The CDR3 bases are TGTGCCAGCAGCTTAGGGGATAGGGGTATGGATGGCTACACCTTC. The chain combines TRBV7-8 with TRBJ1-2, with D perhaps TRBD1 (5 bases). Germline V CDR1 and CDR2: SGHVS, FQNEAQ. This CDR3 region has 15 residues. Trimming stripped 1 base from V and 6 bases from J, with 15 bases between.

The rearrangement joins TRBV2 to TRBJ1-6; D possibly corresponds to TRBD1 (6 bases). The germline V gene has CDR1 SNHLY and CDR2 FYNNEI. The CDR3 sequence is 16 residues long. Trimming cost V 6 bases and J 7 bases, with 19 bases left between them. The CDR3 nucleotides read TGTGCCAGCAGAGATCCAGGGTTAGGGACAAATTCACCCCTCCACTTT. Protein: CASRDPGLGTNSPLHF.

The chain uses TRBV20-1 and TRBJ2-1; no clear D. This CDR3 region has 11 residues. V dropped 8 bases and J dropped 5 bases, with 10 bases sitting between them. Germline V CDR1 and CDR2: DFQATT, SNEGSKA (reference sequence). In DNA form, the CDR3 reads TGCAGTCGAGACTTGAACAATGAGCAGTTCTTC. Protein product: CSRDLNNEQFF.

The CDR3 DNA sequence: TGTGCCAGCAGCGTTTTGGAAAAGGCGGCGAAACTGTTTTTT. Amino acid sequence: CASSVLEKAAKLFF. The chain couples TRBV9 to TRBJ1-4; no firm D call. CDR3 length: 14 residues. The V end lost 2 bases, the J end lost 11 bases, and 16 bases lay between the germline ends. Germline assignment: CDR1 SGDLS and CDR2 YYNGEE.

The chain joins TRBV7-6 to TRBJ2-7, with D tentatively TRBD2 (5 bases). Germline V gene data show CDR1 as SGHVS and CDR2 as FNYEAQ. The ends were cut back, 1 base at V and 2 bases at J, with 9 bases in the middle. This CDR3 is 14 amino acids long. The CDR3 here is CASSLGRSAYEQYF. In DNA, the CDR3 is TGTGCCAGCAGCTTAGGGAGGTCGGCCTACGAGCAGTACTTC.

In DNA form, the CDR3 reads TGTGCCAGTAGTCCCCTGACAGGGGTTGAGGATACGCAGTATTTT. It is translated as CASSPLTGVEDTQYF. This sequence joins TRBV19 and TRBJ2-3; 8 positions match TRBD1. Germline lookup yields CDR1 LNHDA and CDR2 SQIVND (reference sequence). CDR3 length: 15 amino acids. Trimming at V came to 5 bases and at J to 6 bases, leaving 10 bases not matched to a gene.

The chain couples TRBV4-3 to TRBJ2-1, with unresolved D. Germline values: CDR1 LGHNA, CDR2 YSLEER. CDR3 length: 13 residues. V was cut by 0 bases and J by 2 bases, with 2 bases left in between. The CDR3 DNA reads as TGCGCCAGCAGCCAAGACACCTACAATGAGCAGTTCTTC. Encoded protein: CASSQDTYNEQFF.

The table lists this clone with a few counts. The V gene is TRBV2, the J gene TRBJ1-5; D unclear. V lost 6 bases to trimming and J lost 5 bases, with 14 bases between them. CDR3 length: 14 residues. The V gene's germline CDR1 is SNHLY and CDR2 FYNNEI. The CDR3 region is CASRAEVSYQPQHF. CDR3 DNA sequence: TGTGCCAGCAGGGCAGAGGTCTCATATCAGCCCCAGCATTTT.

The chain couples TRBV4-3 to TRBJ2-7, with a tentative D call TRBD2 (6 bases). The CDR3 runs to 15 residues. Per germline, CDR1 LGHNA and CDR2 YSLEER. Trimming took 4 bases from V and 3 from J, leaving 16 bases between them. The chain's CDR3 is CASSRLGGSVYEQYF. CDR3 DNA sequence: TGCGCCAGCAGCCGCCTGGGGGGTAGTGTCTACGAGCAGTACTTC.

J is TRBJ1-1 and V is TRBV7-3, with 7 bases that match TRBD1. Germline V lookup: CDR1 SGHTA, CDR2 FQGTGA. The ends lost 4 bases at V and 5 bases at J; junction bases unmatched: 4. There are 13 residues in the CDR3. The CDR3 reads CASSSQGQTEAFF. The CDR3 nucleotides read TGTGCCAGCAGCTCTCAGGGACAGACTGAAGCTTTCTTT.

The J gene is TRBJ1-2, the V gene TRBV29-1, with D perhaps matching TRBD1 (5 bases). The CDR3 runs to 13 residues. The V end lost 2 bases, the J end lost 1 base, and 8 bases lay between the germline ends. The germline V gene has CDR1 SQVTM and CDR2 ANQGSEA. The CDR3: CSVERQLNYGYTF. The CDR3 nucleotides read TGCAGCGTTGAAAGACAGCTTAACTATGGCTACACCTTC.

The chain combines TRBV29-1 with TRBJ2-2, with unresolved D. The CDR3 sequence is 13 residues long. Looked up from germline, CDR1 is SQVTM and CDR2 is ANQGSEA. V was pared by 4 bases and J by 4 bases, with 10 bases between. The CDR3 loop reads CSVGALVTGELFF. CDR3 DNA: TGCAGCGTTGGGGCCCTCGTCACCGGGGAGCTGTTTTTT.

This chain connects TRBV28 to TRBJ2-1; TRBD2 aligns across 12 bases. This CDR3 contains 14 residues. V lost 4 bases to trimming and J lost 13 bases; unmatched junction nucleotides: 8. Germline-derived CDR1 and CDR2 are MDHEN and SYDVKM. DNA of the CDR3: TGTGCCAGCAGTTCGCCACTAGCGGGAGGCAAACAGTTCTTC. It translates to CASSSPLAGGKQFF.

This rearrangement joins TRBV5-1 to TRBJ2-1; 11 bases are a match to TRBD1. Germline trimming cut 2 bases from V and 5 bases from J; bases unmatched to any gene: 9. The CDR3 runs to 17 residues. Germline CDR1 reads SGHRS; CDR2 reads YFSETQ. The chain's CDR3 is CASSLPGTGGGNNEQFF. The CDR3 DNA sequence: TGCGCCAGCAGCTTACCCGGGACAGGGGGGGGGAACAATGAGCAGTTCTTC.